These T cell receptor beta chains were read from a single sample in a study of blood T cell repertoires in COVID-19. The data were produced by immunoSEQ multiplex PCR, yet TCRdb's version contains in-frame clones alone and is incomplete. The sample holds about 400,000 clones; about 89% are singletons and the top ten take 4% to 5.5%. Specimen: peripheral blood. Receptors originate from a woman in her twenties or thirties with acute or convalescent COVID-19. Both conserved end residues are part of each CDR3. The D gene is left open where the match is weak. The size entry is marked missing in some rows and otherwise reads once, few, many or a size class.

D	size	V	J	DNA	CDR3
TRBD2	.	TRBV10-3	TRBJ2-7	TGTGCCATCAGTCCAGTAGTAGCGGGGGACTACGAGCAGTACTTC	CAISPVVAGDYEQYF
.	.	TRBV6-5	TRBJ2-7	TGTGCCAGCCTGGCTTCGGGCGGGGGCACCTACGAGCAGTACTTC	CASLASGGGTYEQYF
.	.	TRBV4-2	TRBJ2-3	TGTGCCAGCAGCCAAGGGGTAGCGGACCTGCATTATTTT	CASSQGVADLHYF
.	.	TRBV12-3/TRBV12-4	TRBJ2-1	TGTGCCAGCGGGGCCACCTCCAGAAATGAGCAGTTCTTC	CASGATSRNEQFF
TRBD1	.	TRBV5-4	TRBJ1-2	TGTGCCAGCAGAAGACAGGGGGCTCAGGGCTACACCTTC	CASRRQGAQGYTF
TRBD2	.	TRBV11-2	TRBJ2-1	TGTGCCAGCAGCTCCGGAGTGGGGGGGTACAATGAGCAGTTCTTC	CASSSGVGGYNEQFF
.	.	TRBV5-1	TRBJ2-2	TGCGCCAGCAGCTTGGGGGCAGGGTCCGGGGAGCTGTTTTTT	CASSLGAGSGELFF
TRBD2	.	TRBV5-4	TRBJ2-7	TGTGCCAGCAGCTTGGGGACTAGCGGGGGGTTGATTTACGAGCAGTACTTC	CASSLGTSGGLIYEQYF
.	.	TRBV5-7	TRBJ2-5	TGTGCCAGCAGCTTGCGTCAGGGGAGGGAAAGGGAGACCCAGTACTTC	CASSLRQGRERETQYF
TRBD1	.	TRBV19	TRBJ1-4	TGTGCCAGTAGTATTGGACAGGGAGGTGAAAAACTGTTTTTT	CASSIGQGGEKLFF
TRBD1	.	TRBV5-1	TRBJ2-5	TGCGCCAGCAGCTCGACAGGGATCGAGGAGACCCAGTACTTC	CASSSTGIEETQYF
.	.	TRBV9	TRBJ2-3	TGTGCCAGCAGCGTAGAACCGCGGAGCACAGATACGCAGTATTTT	CASSVEPRSTDTQYF
TRBD1	.	TRBV11-2	TRBJ2-1	TGTGCCAGCAGCCACTGGGACAGGGGCAGAAATGAGCAGTTCTTC	CASSHWDRGRNEQFF
TRBD1	.	TRBV6-2/TRBV6-3	TRBJ1-6	TGTGCCAGCAGTTACTCCCCGATACAGGGGCCCCAGGATTCACCCCTCCACTTT	CASSYSPIQGPQDSPLHF
.	.	TRBV19	TRBJ2-5	TGTGCCAGTGGCGGCAGACAAGAGACCCAGTACTTC	CASGGRQETQYF
.	once	TRBV12-3/TRBV12-4	TRBJ1-5	TGTGCCAGCAGCCTACCCCGGCAGCCCCAGCATTTT	CASSLPRQPQHF
TRBD2	.	TRBV19	TRBJ2-3	TGTGCCAGTCGGACTAGCGGGGGATCAGATACGCAGTATTTT	CASRTSGGSDTQYF
.	few	TRBV9	TRBJ1-6	TGTGCCAGCAGCGTAGACCCGAGCTCCTATAATTCACCCCTCCACTTT	CASSVDPSSYNSPLHF
.	.	TRBV19	TRBJ1-2	TGTGCCAGTAGATGGGGCACACAGGGCTACACCTTC	CASRWGTQGYTF
.	.	TRBV6-5	TRBJ1-6	TGTGCCAGCAGTTTCCCAGGGATTTCACCCCTCCACTTT	CASSFPGISPLHF
.	many	TRBV27	TRBJ1-2	TGTGCCAGCACTACTCGCAGGTTTGATAACTATGGCTACACCTTC	CASTTRRFDNYGYTF
.	.	TRBV13	TRBJ1-1	TGTGCCAGCAGCTTAGGACAGAACACTGAAGCTTTCTTT	CASSLGQNTEAFF
.	.	TRBV7-2	TRBJ2-1	TGTGCCAGCAGCTTATCCTACTTGAATGAGCAGTTCTTC	CASSLSYLNEQFF
TRBD1	.	TRBV28	TRBJ1-5	TGTGCCAGCAGACCGGACAGGGGAGCGTTTAGTCAGCCCCAGCATTTT	CASRPDRGAFSQPQHF
.	.	TRBV2	TRBJ1-2	TGTGCCAGCAGTGAGCCAGGCCGCGCCAATAACTATGGCTACACCTTC	CASSEPGRANNYGYTF
TRBD2	.	TRBV5-6	TRBJ2-3	TGTGCCAGCAGCTTAGTTCTAGCGGGACCCACAGATACGCAGTATTTT	CASSLVLAGPTDTQYF
.	few	TRBV15	TRBJ1-2	TGTGCCACCAGCCAATTTAGGGGCTATGGCTACACCTTC	CATSQFRGYGYTF
TRBD2	few	TRBV5-1	TRBJ2-1	TGCGCCAGCAGCTTGGACCGCGGGGGGATTAATGAGCAGTTCTTC	CASSLDRGGINEQFF
.	.	TRBV5-1	TRBJ2-1	TGCGCCAGCAGCTTGGGAGGCGAGCAGTTCTTC	CASSLGGEQFF
.	.	TRBV28	TRBJ2-1	TGTGCCAGCAGTTTACCACGCGGGACCCACAATGAGCAGTTCTTC	CASSLPRGTHNEQFF
TRBD1	.	TRBV2	TRBJ1-1	TGTGCCAGCAGTCCAGGGACAGGGGGCGTAGGCACTGAAGCTTTCTTT	CASSPGTGGVGTEAFF
TRBD1	.	TRBV28	TRBJ1-6	TGTGCCGGACAGGGGAATAATTCACCCCTCCACTTT	CAGQGNNSPLHF
TRBD2	.	TRBV9	TRBJ2-5	TGTGCCAGCAGCGGGACTAGCGGGGTAAGGGGAGAGACCCAGTACTTC	CASSGTSGVRGETQYF
.	once	TRBV19	TRBJ2-7	TGTGCCAGTAGTATAGGACAGGGAGGCGAGCAGTACTTC	CASSIGQGGEQYF
.	.	TRBV19	TRBJ1-1	TGTGCCAGTAGTCAGTCCAGGCCGAGTTGGGTAAGAAATACTGAAGCTTTCTTT	CASSQSRPSWVRNTEAFF
.	.	TRBV5-1	TRBJ2-7	TGCGCCAGCAGCTTGTTAGAGGGAACTTACGAGCAGTACTTC	CASSLLEGTYEQYF
.	.	TRBV30	TRBJ1-6	TGTGCCTGGAGTGGGGTCGGCACAGTGGCTTCACCCCTCCACTTT	CAWSGVGTVASPLHF
TRBD1	once	TRBV5-1	TRBJ2-2	TGCGCCAGCAGCCTAGGACAGGGGGCTGGCGGGGAGCTGTTTTTT	CASSLGQGAGGELFF
TRBD2	.	TRBV30	TRBJ2-3	TGTGCCTGGACTCTAGCGGGGAGCACAGATACGCAGTATTTT	CAWTLAGSTDTQYF
.	.	TRBV7-9	TRBJ1-1	TGTGCCAGCACCCTGACTTCTATGGACACTGAAGCTTTCTTT	CASTLTSMDTEAFF
TRBD1	.	TRBV4-1	TRBJ1-2	TGCGCCAGCAGCCAAGAAGGGACAGGCTATGGCTACACCTTC	CASSQEGTGYGYTF
.	once	TRBV28	TRBJ1-1	TGTGCCAGCAGCCCCGCGCTTTCGGGGACTGAAGCTTTCTTT	CASSPALSGTEAFF
TRBD2	once	TRBV19	TRBJ2-3	TGTGCCAGTAGTATAGACGGGGGGGCCTTGATAGATACGCAGTATTTT	CASSIDGGALIDTQYF
.	.	TRBV19	TRBJ2-7	TGTGCCAGTAGAGGAAGGGGATCCTCCTACGAGCAGTACTTC	CASRGRGSSYEQYF
.	.	TRBV27	TRBJ2-5	TGTGCCAGCAGTTCTTTCCCGACAGGAGAAGAGACCCAGTACTTC	CASSSFPTGEETQYF
.	.	TRBV5-6	TRBJ1-1	TGTGCCAGCAGCTTGGGACAGCCGCGAGGCACTGAAGCTTTCTTT	CASSLGQPRGTEAFF
.	.	TRBV9	TRBJ2-3	TGTGCCAGCAGCGTAGTTGGACTCACAGATACGCAGTATTTT	CASSVVGLTDTQYF
TRBD1	.	TRBV28	TRBJ1-2	TGTGCCAGCAGTTTAACAGGGGCTTCCTATGGCTACACCTTC	CASSLTGASYGYTF
.	.	TRBV28	TRBJ1-2	TGTGCCAGCAGTGAAACTCTCGACCGGGAACGGGGCTACACCTTC	CASSETLDRERGYTF
.	.	TRBV5-6	TRBJ2-7	TGTGCCAGCAGCTTGGTGGCAGGGGAGCAGTACTTC	CASSLVAGEQYF
TRBD1	.	TRBV11-2	TRBJ1-3	TGTGCCAGCAGCTGGGTAGGACAGGGATCCCCCTCTGGAAACACCATATATTTT	CASSWVGQGSPSGNTIYF
TRBD1	.	TRBV6-1	TRBJ2-7	TGTGCCAGCAGTGAAGTAATAGTGGACAGGACCTACGAGCAGTACTTC	CASSEVIVDRTYEQYF
TRBD2	.	TRBV7-2	TRBJ2-3	TGTGCCAGCAGTTCCCGACTAGCGGGGGTCACAGATACGCAGTATTTT	CASSSRLAGVTDTQYF
.	.	TRBV14	TRBJ2-5	TGTGCCAGCAGCCAAGGAGGCAGAGGGAAAGAGACCCAGTACTTC	CASSQGGRGKETQYF